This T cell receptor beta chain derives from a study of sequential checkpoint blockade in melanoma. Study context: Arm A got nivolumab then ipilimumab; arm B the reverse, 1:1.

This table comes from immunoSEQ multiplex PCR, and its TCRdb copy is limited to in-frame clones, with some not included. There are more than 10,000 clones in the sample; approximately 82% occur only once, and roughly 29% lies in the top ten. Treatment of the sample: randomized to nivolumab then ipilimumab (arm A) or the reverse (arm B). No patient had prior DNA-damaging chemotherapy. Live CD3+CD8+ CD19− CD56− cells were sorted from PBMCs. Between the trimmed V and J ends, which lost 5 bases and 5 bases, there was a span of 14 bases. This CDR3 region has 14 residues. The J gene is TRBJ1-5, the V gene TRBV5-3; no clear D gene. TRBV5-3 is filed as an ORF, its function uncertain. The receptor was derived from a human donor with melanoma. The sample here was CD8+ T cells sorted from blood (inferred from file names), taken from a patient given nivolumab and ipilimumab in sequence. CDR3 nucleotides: TGTGCCAGAAGATCGGCTGGGCTCCATCAGCCCCAGCATTTT. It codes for CARRSAGLHQPQHF.